This TCR beta chain was documented in a study of regulatory T cells in long-lasting Graves disease. Study results and limitations: Under persistent disease, TRBV28, TRBJ1-2 and TRBJ2-5 were used preferentially. Persistent Graves' patients showed a TCR diversity that was lower than that of newly diagnosed ones.

The time point is: newly diagnosed GD, antithyroid drugs for less than 3 months. Preparation of the TCR library used RNA extracted from PBMCs. This CDR3 has 17 amino acids. Germline V gives CDR1 SGHRS, CDR2 YFSETQ. To make TCR beta libraries, researchers used iRepertoire HTBI primers and Arm-PCR of CDR3 regions. TCRdb used MiXCR to reprocess the multiplex PCR reads, holding one entry per CDR3 protein. Counted here are roughly 260,000 distinct CDR3 sequences, approximately 20% occurring once; the ten biggest clones make up around 15%. Details on this clonotype: Its antigen is not identified. One end of the junction does not line up with germline, which may come from a read error.

The same data also contributed to another study, on T cells in Graves' hyperthyroidism and ophthalmopathy.

This clonotype originated in a woman in her 30s with Graves disease. The source material was peripheral blood mononuclear cells (PBMCs), sampled at new diagnosis, from a patient treated with antithyroid drugs. This chain connects TRBV5-1 to TRBJ2-6; tentatively, D is TRBD1 (5 bases). DNA for the CDR3: TGTGCCAGCAGCTTGGGGCTGGGTAACTCTGGGGCCAACGTCCTGACTTTC. Encoded protein: CASSLGLGNSGANVLTF.